One and the same sample provided the 11 T cell receptor beta chains below, sequenced in a study of T cells in Graves' hyperthyroidism and ophthalmopathy (dated by TCRdb to between 2018 and 2021). Library prep was done by multiplex PCR. Sequencing relied on an Illumina HiSeq 2000. Amplification of TCR beta CDR3 regions was carried out from RNA transcripts. The first round of RT-PCR for the TCR CDR3 was performed with the HTBI primer set and the Qiagen OneStep RT-PCR kit. TCRdb trimmed the raw reads at Q25, called clones with MiXCR and kept productive beta chains. Rows with a matching CDR3 protein are joined into one entry that keeps the most common DNA and genes. The sample profile shows around 450,000 distinct CDR3 sequences; less than 20% of them were found once. In total, the top ten clones hold approximately 7.5% of the sample. The sequenced sample consisted of blood. The receptors were sampled from a woman aged 18-29 years with Graves' hyperthyroidism.

V usage is TRBV20-1 and J usage is TRBJ2-5; D tentatively reads TRBD1 or TRBD2 (6 bases each). Germline CDR1 DFQATT, CDR2 SNEGSKA (reference sequence). The CDR3 is 14 amino acids. V lost 5 bases to trimming and J lost 5 bases, with 18 bases between them. CDR3 DNA sequence: TGCAGTGCTGCAGGGGCGTCCGGAGGGGAGACCCAGTACTTC. Translating gives CSAAGASGGETQYF.

This clonotype was detected only a few times. The CDR3 reads CAWSGPHLGGGGYTF. As DNA, the CDR3 is TGTGCCTGGAGTGGACCCCATTTGGGGGGAGGTGGCTACACCTTC. The chain links TRBV30 to TRBJ1-2; maybe TRBD1 (5 bases). The CDR3 contains 15 residues. V was clipped by 1 base and J by 7 bases, with 19 bases between them. CDR1 is GTSNPN, CDR2 SVGIG, per germline (reference sequence).

This clonotype was observed at least ten times. It may be a read error: a sequence one base away is much more abundant. This chain connects TRBV20-1 to TRBJ2-7; TRBD2 is a possible D gene (5 bases). V shed 2 bases and J shed 4 bases, with 9 bases lying between them. From germline, CDR1 is DFQATT and CDR2 SNEGSKA (reference sequence). There are 12 residues in the CDR3. As DNA, the CDR3 is TGCAGTGCTAGACATAGGGAGTACGAGCAGTACTTC. Protein sequence: CSARHREYEQYF.

This clonotype was detected many times. This chain connects TRBV13 to TRBJ2-1; D gene unclear. The germline gives CDR1 PRHDT, CDR2 FYEKMQ (reference sequence). V was shortened by 4 bases and J by 4 bases, with 11 bases between the two germline ends. The CDR3 is 14 residues long. The CDR3 here is CASSSQTAYNEQFF. The CDR3 nucleotides are TGTGCCAGCAGCTCCCAGACTGCATACAATGAGCAGTTCTTC.

This clonotype was seen at least ten times. This chain links TRBV7-9 with TRBJ1-2; 9 nucleotides match TRBD1. The CDR3 is made up of 14 amino acids. The junction had 10 bases not matched to a gene; V was cut back by 6 bases and J by 8 bases. Germline-derived CDR1 and CDR2 are SEHNR and FQNEAQ (reference sequence). CDR3 coding DNA: TGTGCCAGCAGACCCGGACAGGGGTGGTCGGGCTACACCTTC. Translation gives CASRPGQGWSGYTF.

This clonotype was counted at least ten times. The rearrangement joins TRBV7-9 to TRBJ2-1; 12 bases fit TRBD2. CDR1 is SEHNR and CDR2 is FQNEAQ in the germline V gene (reference sequence). The junction had 10 bases not matched to a gene; V was cut back by 5 bases and J by 8 bases. The CDR3 runs 16 residues. CDR3 coding DNA: TGTGCCAGCAGCCCCCTAGCGGGAGGGCTAGTCGATGAGCAGTTCTTC. Translated, it gives CASSPLAGGLVDEQFF.

This clonotype was seen a handful of times. J is TRBJ2-3 and V is TRBV7-6, with 9 bases lining up with TRBD2. V was clipped by 6 bases and J by 0 bases; unmatched bases: 7. The germline CDR1 and CDR2 sequences are SGHVS and FNYEAQ. This CDR3 has 16 amino acids. The CDR3 spells CASSPRLAASTDTQYF. The CDR3 DNA is TGTGCCAGCAGTCCTCGACTAGCGGCAAGCACAGATACGCAGTATTTT.

This clonotype was observed at least ten times. Given a much more abundant clone one base away, this may be a read error. The chain uses TRBV11-1 and TRBJ2-4; the D gene is possibly TRBD1 (7 bases). Germline lookup yields CDR1 SGHAT and CDR2 FQDESV (reference sequence). The CDR3 is made up of 14 amino acids. CDR3 in DNA: TGTGCCAACAGCCACAGGGGAGGCAAAAACATTCAGTACTTC. It is translated as CANSHRGGKNIQYF.

The chain couples TRBV2 to TRBJ2-5; 7 bases map to TRBD1. The germline gives CDR1 SNHLY, CDR2 FYNNEI. With 6 bases clipped from V and 5 bases from J, the junction kept 12 bases outside the gene matches. This CDR3 comprises 15 residues. CDR3 DNA sequence: TGTGCCAGCAGAAGGACAGGAGGAGTTTTGGAGACCCAGTACTTC. This encodes CASRRTGGVLETQYF. The whole variable domain, remainder taken from reference TRBV2 and TRBJ2-5, is EPEVTQTPSHQVTQMGQEVILRCVPISNHLYFYWYRQILGQKVEFLVSFYNNEISEKSEIFDDQFSVERPDGSNFTLKIRSTKLEDSAMYFCASRRTGGVLETQYFGPGTRLLVL.

The J gene is TRBJ2-2, the V gene TRBV12-5, with D hard to call. The CDR3 is 13 amino acids. Per the germline V gene, CDR1 is LGHNT and CDR2 is FRNRAP. The V and J ends lost 11 bases and 2 bases respectively, with 12 bases between them. Written as DNA, the CDR3 is TGTGCTGCCTCGGACCCCAACACCGGGGAGCTGTTTTTT. Protein sequence: CAASDPNTGELFF. Combining the CDR3 with reference TRBV12-5 and TRBJ2-2 gives the whole variable domain DARVTQTPRHKVTEMGQEVTMRCQPILGHNTVFWYRQTMMQGLELLAYFRNRAPLDDSGMPKDRFSAEMPDATLATLKIQPSEPRDSAVYFCAASDPNTGELFFGEGSRLTVL.

This CDR3 reads CASSDSGFITNNEQFF. In DNA form, the CDR3 reads TGTGCCAGCAGCGATTCCGGGTTCATAACCAACAATGAGCAGTTCTTC. The gene calls are TRBV6-1 and TRBJ2-1; no clear D gene. Deletions cut 6 bases from V and 5 bases from J, with 20 bases between. The CDR3 contains 16 residues. Germline assignment: CDR1 MNHNS and CDR2 SASEGT.